The 19 T cell receptor beta chains listed next were all sequenced from one sample in a study of shared clonotypes between healthy human individuals. Profiling relied on immunoSEQ multiplex PCR, and the TCRdb table lists in-frame clones only, not all of them. The sample carries about 2.4 million clones, roughly 93% recorded once. Sequenced: naive CD4+ T cells from PBMCs. Noted subset: CD45RA+ positively selected. The source is a man aged 18 to 30 in good health. Some clones in this sample may be carry-over from other donors' samples.

This chain links TRBV11-2 with TRBJ2-7; TRBD2 matches 8 bases. Looked up from germline, CDR1 is SGHAT and CDR2 is FQNNGV. This CDR3 region has 15 residues. The trim removed 8 bases at V and 6 bases at J, leaving 15 bases unmatched. The CDR3 loop is CASGSGLAGPREQYF. In nucleotides, the CDR3 is TGTGCCAGCGGTTCCGGACTAGCCGGGCCCCGCGAGCAGTACTTC.

The rearrangement uses TRBV2 and TRBJ1-1; D uncertain. CDR1 is SNHLY and CDR2 is FYNNEI in the germline V gene. The V gene lost 7 bases and the J gene lost 4 bases, with 16 bases spanning the gap. The CDR3 contains 14 residues. CDR3 region: CASIREGGGTEAFF. In nucleotides, the CDR3 is TGTGCCAGCATAAGGGAGGGAGGTGGCACTGAAGCTTTCTTT.

The chain uses TRBV27 and TRBJ1-2; D perhaps matches TRBD1 (6 bases). V was cut by 5 bases and J by 4 bases, with 14 bases left in between. The germline CDR1 and CDR2 sequences are MNHEY and SMNVEV (reference sequence). This CDR3 has 14 residues. The DNA for the CDR3 is TGTGCCAGCAGTCCTACAGGGATTCTCTATGGCTACACCTTC. Its protein is CASSPTGILYGYTF.

This chain links TRBV28 with TRBJ2-3; 7 positions agree with TRBD2. With V trimmed by 7 bases and J by 1 base, 8 bases remained unmatched. This CDR3 has 15 residues. Germline V gives CDR1 MDHEN, CDR2 SYDVKM. Written as DNA, the CDR3 is TGTGCCAGCATGACGGGGGGACTCGGCACAGATACGCAGTATTTT. Its translation is CASMTGGLGTDTQYF. The full variable domain, in which reference TRBV28 and TRBJ2-3 provide the parts outside the CDR3, is DVKVTQSSRYLVKRTGEKVFLECVQDMDHENMFWYRQDPGLGLRLIYFSYDVKMKEKGDIPEGYSVSREKKERFSLILESASTNQTSMYLCASMTGGLGTDTQYFGPGTRLTVL.

The rearrangement joins TRBV5-1 to TRBJ2-3; D is perhaps TRBD2 (5 bases). The CDR3 totals 15 residues. V was cut by 4 bases and J by 6 bases, with 18 bases left in between. CDR1 and CDR2 from the germline V gene are SGHRS and YFSETQ. The CDR3 protein is CASSKGAEMLDTQYF. The CDR3, as DNA: TGCGCCAGCAGCAAAGGAGCGGAGATGTTGGATACGCAGTATTTT.

The chain links TRBV9 to TRBJ2-2, with TRBD2 matching 12 bases. CDR3 length equals 17 residues. J was trimmed by 4 bases and V by 3 bases; bases with no gene match: 7. Germline V gene data show CDR1 as SGDLS and CDR2 as YYNGEE. The DNA for the CDR3 is TGTGCCAGCAGCGCCACGGGGACTAGCGGGTCCACCGGGGAGCTGTTTTTT. This translates into CASSATGTSGSTGELFF.

This rearrangement joins TRBV5-5 to TRBJ2-1; tentatively, D is TRBD1 (5 bases). The germline V gene encodes CDR1 SGHKS and CDR2 YYEKEE (reference sequence). This CDR3 has 13 residues. Trimming stripped 3 bases from V and 9 bases from J, with 13 bases between. CDR3 region: CASSYASDTEQFF. In DNA, the CDR3 is TGTGCCAGCAGCTATGCCTCGGACACTGAGCAGTTCTTC.

Here the CDR3 DNA reads TGTGCCAGCAGCGTAACCCCCCCGACAGATACGCAGTATTTT. This codes for CASSVTPPTDTQYF. The chain is built from TRBV9 and TRBJ2-3; D unresolved. The CDR3 covers 14 residues. V dropped 1 base and J dropped 3 bases, with 9 bases sitting between them. The germline CDR1 and CDR2 sequences are SGDLS and YYNGEE.

J is TRBJ2-3 and V is TRBV28; tentatively, D is TRBD2 (5 bases). V lost 3 bases, J lost 14 bases, and 18 bases lay in between. This CDR3 is 13 amino acids long. The V gene's germline CDR1 is MDHEN and CDR2 SYDVKM. The CDR3 DNA reads as TGTGCCAGCAGTTTGCACGCGGCACGTCGGGGGTATTTT. Protein product: CASSLHAARRGYF.

V usage is TRBV15 and J usage is TRBJ1-4, with TRBD1 as a possible D gene (6 bases). The CDR3 has 12 residues. V was trimmed by 3 bases and J by 7 bases, leaving 6 bases between them. Germline V CDR1 and CDR2: LNHNV, YYDKDF (reference sequence). The CDR3 sequence is CATSRTGEKLFF. CDR3 bases: TGTGCCACCAGCAGGACAGGTGAAAAACTGTTTTTT.

This clone showed up just a few times. The chain links TRBV11-3 to TRBJ2-7; 7 bases are a match to TRBD1. Per the germline V gene, CDR1 is SGHNT and CDR2 is YENEEA. The CDR3 runs to 14 residues. The ends lost 5 bases at V and 3 bases at J; junction bases unmatched: 7. CDR3 residues: CASSPRDSNYEQYF. The CDR3 DNA is TGTGCCAGCAGCCCCCGGGACAGCAACTACGAGCAGTACTTC.

This chain uses TRBV18 with TRBJ1-1; TRBD1 matches at 8 bases. Germline-derived CDR1 and CDR2 are KGHSH and LQKENI. This CDR3 contains 14 residues. V was pared by 5 bases and J by 6 bases, with 8 bases of the junction left unmatched. CDR3 sequence (DNA): TGTGCCAGCTCAACCGGAGGACAGGGTGCTGAAGCTTTCTTT. Encoded protein: CASSTGGQGAEAFF.

The chain uses TRBV18 and TRBJ1-6; the D gene is possibly TRBD1 (6 bases). Trimming left V 6 bases short and J 13 bases short, with 16 bases between. CDR1 and CDR2 (germline): KGHSH, LQKENI. The CDR3 contains 13 residues. The DNA for the CDR3 is TGTGCCAGCTCTCCGGACAGCGTATCGCCCCTCCACTTT. Translation gives CASSPDSVSPLHF.

This chain connects TRBV28 to TRBJ2-1; 7 nucleotides agree with TRBD1. Germline CDR1 is MDHEN and CDR2 is SYDVKM. The CDR3 is 14 amino acids. J lost 10 bases, V lost 6 bases, and 12 bases had no gene match. The CDR3 DNA follows: TGTGCCAGCAGACCCCTACAGGGGATCGGGGAGCAGTTCTTC. Encoded protein: CASRPLQGIGEQFF.

CDR3 DNA sequence: TGCAGCGTTGCGAAGGCTAGCGGAGTCTACGAGCAGTACTTC. Protein product: CSVAKASGVYEQYF. This chain uses TRBV29-1 with TRBJ2-7; TRBD2 aligns across 7 bases. This CDR3 has 14 amino acids. The V gene end was trimmed by 4 bases and the J gene end by 3 bases; junction bases not matched to a gene: 9. CDR1 is SQVTM, CDR2 ANQGSEA, per germline.

Concerning this clone: Distinct nucleotide sequences in the sample also encode this CDR3. The V gene is TRBV5-1, the J gene TRBJ1-5; D is uncertain. Germline V lookup: CDR1 SGHRS, CDR2 YFSETQ. This CDR3 has 14 residues. Trimming left V 4 bases short and J 3 bases short, with 11 bases between. CDR3 sequence: CASSPGRDNQPQHF. CDR3 DNA: TGCGCCAGCAGCCCCGGACGGGACAATCAGCCCCAGCATTTT.

The gene calls are TRBV5-4 and TRBJ2-6; D unclear. Deletions cut 3 bases from V and 6 bases from J, with 16 bases between. The germline V gene has CDR1 SGHNT and CDR2 YYREEE (reference sequence). The CDR3 has 16 residues. This CDR3 is CASSSTRLSVANVLTF. CDR3 DNA: TGTGCCAGCAGCTCGACCAGACTCTCAGTGGCCAACGTCCTGACTTTC.

CDR3: CASSQGFMNTEAFF. The CDR3 nucleotides are TGTGCCAGCAGTCAGGGGTTCATGAACACTGAAGCTTTCTTT. The rearrangement uses TRBV2 and TRBJ1-1; D may be TRBD1 (6 bases). Germline-derived CDR1 and CDR2 are SNHLY and FYNNEI. V gave up 5 bases and J gave up 0 bases, with 10 bases separating them. The CDR3 has 14 residues.

The rearrangement joins TRBV5-5 to TRBJ2-7; D possibly corresponds to TRBD2 (6 bases). V was clipped by 4 bases and J by 0 bases, with 11 bases between them. The CDR3 has 14 amino acids. Germline V gene sequence: CDR1 SGHKS, CDR2 YYEKEE (reference sequence). The CDR3 nucleotides read TGTGCCAGCAGCAGCGGGCCTAGCTCCTACGAGCAGTACTTC. Translated, it gives CASSSGPSSYEQYF.